This T cell receptor (beta chain) was documented in a study of blood T cells in healthy people across ages. Study-wide background: Every two T cells gave about one barcoded beta molecule via template switching.

Comment on this clonotype: Being one base from a much bigger clone, this may be a read error.

Germline-derived CDR1 and CDR2 are DFQATT and SNEGSKA (reference sequence). V lost 0 bases, J lost 1 base, and 6 bases lay in between. This CDR3 has 13 residues. The study recruited healthy Caucasian donors from Russia who were aged about 6 to 90. The use of a sample-barcoded 5' primer and a J-beta primer mix characterized a second PCR of about 7 to 12 cycles. Each CDR3 protein is one row after TCRdb ran MiXCR on the 5' RACE reads. The sample lists over a million distinct CDR3 sequences, 35% to 45% occurring once. The clonotype originates from a woman under 30 in good health. The chain carries TRBV20-1 and TRBJ1-1; no definite D call. The specimen was blood. The CDR3 sequence is CSARDPANTEAFF. CDR3 sequence (DNA): TGCAGTGCTAGAGATCCGGCGAACACTGAAGCTTTCTTT.